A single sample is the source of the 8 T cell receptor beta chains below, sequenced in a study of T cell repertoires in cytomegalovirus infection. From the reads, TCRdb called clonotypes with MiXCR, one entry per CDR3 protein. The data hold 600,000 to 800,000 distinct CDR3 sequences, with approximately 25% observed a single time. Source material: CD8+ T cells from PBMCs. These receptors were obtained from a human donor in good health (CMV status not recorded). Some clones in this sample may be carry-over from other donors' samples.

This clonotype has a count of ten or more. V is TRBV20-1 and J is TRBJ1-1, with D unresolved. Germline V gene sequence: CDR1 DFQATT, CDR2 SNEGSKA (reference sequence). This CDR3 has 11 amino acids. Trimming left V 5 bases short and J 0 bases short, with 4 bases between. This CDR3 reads CSALMNTEAFF. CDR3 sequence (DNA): TGCAGTGCTTTGATGAACACTGAAGCTTTCTTT.

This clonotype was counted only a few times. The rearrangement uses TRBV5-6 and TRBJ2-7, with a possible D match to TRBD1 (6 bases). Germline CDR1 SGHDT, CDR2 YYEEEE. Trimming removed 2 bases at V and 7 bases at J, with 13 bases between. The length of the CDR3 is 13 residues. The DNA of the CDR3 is TGTGCCAGCAGCTTTAGGGGGTTTTGGGAGCAGTACGTC. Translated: CASSFRGFWEQYV.

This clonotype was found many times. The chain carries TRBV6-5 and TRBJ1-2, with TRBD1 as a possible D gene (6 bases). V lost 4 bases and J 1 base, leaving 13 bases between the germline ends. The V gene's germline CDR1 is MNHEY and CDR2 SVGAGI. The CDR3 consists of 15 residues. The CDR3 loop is CASSFTRTDNYGYTF. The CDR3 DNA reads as TGTGCCAGCAGTTTTACCCGGACAGATAACTATGGCTACACCTTC.

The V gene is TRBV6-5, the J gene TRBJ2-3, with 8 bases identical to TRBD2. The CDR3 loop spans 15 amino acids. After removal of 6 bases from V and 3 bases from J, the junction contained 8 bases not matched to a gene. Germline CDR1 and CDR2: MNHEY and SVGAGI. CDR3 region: CASSIIAGITDTQYF. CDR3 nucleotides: TGTGCCAGCAGCATTATAGCGGGGATAACAGATACGCAGTATTTT.

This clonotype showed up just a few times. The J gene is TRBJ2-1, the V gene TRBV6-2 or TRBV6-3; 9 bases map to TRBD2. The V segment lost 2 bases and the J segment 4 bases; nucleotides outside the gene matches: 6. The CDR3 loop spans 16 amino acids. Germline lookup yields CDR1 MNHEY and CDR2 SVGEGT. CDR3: CASSYPSSGAYNEQFF. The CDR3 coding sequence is TGTGCCAGCAGTTACCCATCTAGCGGGGCTTACAATGAGCAGTTCTTC.

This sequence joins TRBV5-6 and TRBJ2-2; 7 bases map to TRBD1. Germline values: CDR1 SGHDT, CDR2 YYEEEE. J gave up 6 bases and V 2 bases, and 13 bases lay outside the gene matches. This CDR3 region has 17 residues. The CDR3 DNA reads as TGTGCCAGCAGCTTAAGGGGGCTGCCCCCGCCGGCCGGGGAGCTGTTTTTT. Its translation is CASSLRGLPPPAGELFF.

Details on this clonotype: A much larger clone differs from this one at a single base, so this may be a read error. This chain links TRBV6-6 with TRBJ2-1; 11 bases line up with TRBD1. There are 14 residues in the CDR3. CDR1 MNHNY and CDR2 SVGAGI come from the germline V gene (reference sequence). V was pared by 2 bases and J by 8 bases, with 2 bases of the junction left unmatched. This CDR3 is CASSYRTGGDEQFF. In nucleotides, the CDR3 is TGTGCCAGCAGTTACCGGACAGGGGGCGATGAGCAGTTCTTC.

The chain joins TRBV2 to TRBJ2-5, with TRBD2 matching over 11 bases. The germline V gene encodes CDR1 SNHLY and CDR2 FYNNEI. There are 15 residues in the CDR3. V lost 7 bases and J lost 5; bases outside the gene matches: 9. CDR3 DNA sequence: TGTGCCAGCATAATAGCGGGGGGGGGGATTGAGACCCAGTACTTC. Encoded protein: CASIIAGGGIETQYF.